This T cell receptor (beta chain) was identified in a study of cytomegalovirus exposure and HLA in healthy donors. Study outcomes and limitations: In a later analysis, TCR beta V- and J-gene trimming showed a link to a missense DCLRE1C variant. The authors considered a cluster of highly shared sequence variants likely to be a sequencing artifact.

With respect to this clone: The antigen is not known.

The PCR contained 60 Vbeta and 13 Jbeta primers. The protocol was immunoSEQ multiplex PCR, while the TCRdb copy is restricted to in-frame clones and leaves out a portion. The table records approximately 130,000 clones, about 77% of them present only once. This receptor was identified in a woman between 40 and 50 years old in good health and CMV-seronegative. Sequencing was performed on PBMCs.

CDR3 protein: CASSLFDTNTEAFF. The CDR3 nucleotides are TGTGCCAGCAGTTTGTTTGACACGAACACTGAAGCTTTCTTT. The J gene is TRBJ1-1, the V gene TRBV27; D remains unclear. The CDR3 length is 14 residues. The germline V and J ends were trimmed by 3 bases and 1 base, with 9 bases remaining between them. In germline, CDR1 is MNHEY, CDR2 SMNVEV (reference sequence).